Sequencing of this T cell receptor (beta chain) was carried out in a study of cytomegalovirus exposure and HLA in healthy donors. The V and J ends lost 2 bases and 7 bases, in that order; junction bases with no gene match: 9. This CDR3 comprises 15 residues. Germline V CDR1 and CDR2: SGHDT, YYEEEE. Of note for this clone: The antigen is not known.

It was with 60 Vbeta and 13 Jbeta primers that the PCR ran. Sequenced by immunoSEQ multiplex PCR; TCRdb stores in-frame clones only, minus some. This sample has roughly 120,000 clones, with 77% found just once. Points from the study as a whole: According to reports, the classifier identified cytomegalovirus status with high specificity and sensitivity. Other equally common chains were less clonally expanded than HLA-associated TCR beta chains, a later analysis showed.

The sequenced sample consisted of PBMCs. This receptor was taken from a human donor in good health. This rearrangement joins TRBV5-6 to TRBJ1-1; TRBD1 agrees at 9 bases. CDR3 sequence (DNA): TGTGCCAGCAGCTTCGGTACAGGGGGCGCGGATGAAGCTTTCTTT. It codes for CASSFGTGGADEAFF.